This T cell receptor beta chain was sequenced for a study of blood T cell repertoires in COVID-19. Study as a whole: There were acute and convalescent COVID-19 samples, and they came from the United States, Italy and Spain. Sample material is recorded as cDNA or gDNA derived from T cells, B-cell-depleted T cells, or PBMCs.

The CDR3 has 14 residues. Germline trimming cut 4 bases from V and 4 bases from J; bases unmatched to any gene: 7. Germline values: CDR1 SGDLS, CDR2 YYNGEE. Authors' data handling: Estimates of nucleated cell counts were drawn from the amplification of reference gene primers. Sequencing was performed with immunoSEQ multiplex PCR; in TCRdb, only in-frame clones are kept and a portion is missing. The DNA was the basis for D and trimming; V, J and clone size are from that table. This table has 200,000 to 300,000 clones, about four fifths appearing once. This sequence originates from a woman of 80 years or more with acute or convalescent COVID-19. The chain links TRBV9 to TRBJ1-1, with 7 bases lining up with TRBD1. The specimen sequenced was peripheral blood. The chain's CDR3 is CASSITGVGTEAFF. The CDR3 coding sequence is TGTGCCAGCAGCATCACAGGGGTTGGCACTGAAGCTTTCTTT.